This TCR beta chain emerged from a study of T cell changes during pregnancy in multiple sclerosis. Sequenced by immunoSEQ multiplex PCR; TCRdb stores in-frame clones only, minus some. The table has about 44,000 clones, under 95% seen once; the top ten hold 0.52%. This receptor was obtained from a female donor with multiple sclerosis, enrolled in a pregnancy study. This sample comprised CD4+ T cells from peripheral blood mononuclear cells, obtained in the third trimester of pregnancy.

The CDR3 here is CASSPTPPTGEVVNSNQPQHF. CDR3 bases: TGTGCCAGCAGCCCGACCCCTCCGACAGGGGAAGTAGTGAATAGCAATCAGCCCCAGCATTTT. The chain recombines TRBV12-1 with TRBJ1-5; the D call in the table, TRBD1, was not verified against the DNA. TRBV12-1 is classified as a pseudogene. This CDR3 has 21 amino acids.